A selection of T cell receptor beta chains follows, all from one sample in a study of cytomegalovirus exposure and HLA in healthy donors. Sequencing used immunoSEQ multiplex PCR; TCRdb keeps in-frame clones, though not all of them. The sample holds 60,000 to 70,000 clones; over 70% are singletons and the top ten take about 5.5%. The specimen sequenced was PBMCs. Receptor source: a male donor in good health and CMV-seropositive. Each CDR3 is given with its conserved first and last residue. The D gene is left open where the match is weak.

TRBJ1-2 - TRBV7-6 CASSLQGSNYGYTF TGTGCCAGCAGCTTACAGGGTTCCAACTATGGCTACACCTTC
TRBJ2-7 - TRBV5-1 CASSLGDRSYEQYF TGCGCCAGCAGCTTGGGTGACAGGTCCTACGAGCAGTACTTC
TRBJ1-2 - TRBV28 CASSSGSNYGYTF TGTGCCAGCAGTTCAGGGTCCAACTATGGCTACACCTTC
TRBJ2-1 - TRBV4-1 CASSQEGGYNEQFF TGCGCCAGCAGCCAAGAGGGGGGATACAATGAGCAGTTCTTC
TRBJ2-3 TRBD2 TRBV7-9 CASSLSLAGGTDTQYF TGTGCCAGCAGCTTAAGTCTAGCGGGGGGCACAGATACGCAGTATTTT
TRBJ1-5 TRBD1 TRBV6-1 CASTQDRGRGQPQHF TGTGCCAGCACCCAGGACAGGGGACGCGGTCAGCCCCAGCATTTT
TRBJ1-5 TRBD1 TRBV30 CAWDQGGHQPQHF TGTGCCTGGGACCAGGGGGGTCATCAGCCCCAGCATTTT
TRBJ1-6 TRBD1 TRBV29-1 CSVGTGGSSPLHF TGCAGCGTCGGAACAGGGGGCAGTTCACCCCTCCACTTT
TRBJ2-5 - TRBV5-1 CASSWGRRSETQYF TGCGCCAGCAGCTGGGGGAGGCGGAGCGAGACCCAGTACTTC
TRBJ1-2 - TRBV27 CASSPRSWTPGDYGYTF TGTGCCAGCAGTCCCCGGTCGTGGACACCAGGGGACTATGGCTACACCTTC
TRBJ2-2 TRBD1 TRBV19 CAGRDRGDTGELFF TGTGCCGGCCGGGACAGGGGGGACACCGGGGAGCTGTTTTTT
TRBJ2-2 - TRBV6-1 CASSFEGTGELFF TGTGCCAGCAGTTTCGAGGGCACCGGGGAGCTGTTTTTT